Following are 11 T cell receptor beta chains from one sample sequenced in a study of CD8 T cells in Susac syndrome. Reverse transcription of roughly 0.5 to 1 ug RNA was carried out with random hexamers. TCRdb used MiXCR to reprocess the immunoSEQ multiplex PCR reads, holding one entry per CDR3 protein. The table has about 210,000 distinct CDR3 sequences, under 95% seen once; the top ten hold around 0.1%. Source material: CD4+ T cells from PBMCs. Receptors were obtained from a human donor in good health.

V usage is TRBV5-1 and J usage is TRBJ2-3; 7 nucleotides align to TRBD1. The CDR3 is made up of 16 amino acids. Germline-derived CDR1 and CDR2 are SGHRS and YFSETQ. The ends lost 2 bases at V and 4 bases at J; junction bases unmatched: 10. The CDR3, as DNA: TGCGCCAGCAGCTTAGCCACAGGGGTGGGTGCAGATACGCAGTATTTT. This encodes CASSLATGVGADTQYF.

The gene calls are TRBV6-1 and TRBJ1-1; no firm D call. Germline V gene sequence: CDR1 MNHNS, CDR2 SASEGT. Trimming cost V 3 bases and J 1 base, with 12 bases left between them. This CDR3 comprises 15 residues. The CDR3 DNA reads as TGTGCCAGCAGTGATCCGGGAGGGTGGAACACTGAAGCTTTCTTT. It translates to CASSDPGGWNTEAFF.

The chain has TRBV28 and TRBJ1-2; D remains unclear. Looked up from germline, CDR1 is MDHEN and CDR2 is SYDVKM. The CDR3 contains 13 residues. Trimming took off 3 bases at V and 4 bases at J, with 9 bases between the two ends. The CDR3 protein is CASSLERLYGYTF. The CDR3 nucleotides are TGTGCCAGCAGTTTGGAGAGACTCTATGGCTACACCTTC.

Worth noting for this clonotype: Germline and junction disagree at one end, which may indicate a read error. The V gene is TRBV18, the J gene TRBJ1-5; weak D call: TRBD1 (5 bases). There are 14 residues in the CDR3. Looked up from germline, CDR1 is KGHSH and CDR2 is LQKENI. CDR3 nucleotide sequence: TGTGCCAGCTCACCATTGGGGGGAAGTCAGCCCGAGCATTTT. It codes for CASSPLGGSQPEHF.

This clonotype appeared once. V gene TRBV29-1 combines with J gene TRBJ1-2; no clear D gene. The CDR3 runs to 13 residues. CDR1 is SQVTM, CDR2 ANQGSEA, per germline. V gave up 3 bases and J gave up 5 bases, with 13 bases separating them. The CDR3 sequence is CSVDYNGPYGYTF. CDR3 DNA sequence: TGCAGCGTTGACTATAACGGGCCTTATGGCTACACCTTC.

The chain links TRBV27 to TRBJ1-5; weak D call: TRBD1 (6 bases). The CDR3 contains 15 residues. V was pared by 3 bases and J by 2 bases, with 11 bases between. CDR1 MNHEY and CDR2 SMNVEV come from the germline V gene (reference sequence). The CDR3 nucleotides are TGTGCCAGCAGTTTGGGGGCCGGGGGCAATCAGCCCCAGCATTTT. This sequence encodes CASSLGAGGNQPQHF.

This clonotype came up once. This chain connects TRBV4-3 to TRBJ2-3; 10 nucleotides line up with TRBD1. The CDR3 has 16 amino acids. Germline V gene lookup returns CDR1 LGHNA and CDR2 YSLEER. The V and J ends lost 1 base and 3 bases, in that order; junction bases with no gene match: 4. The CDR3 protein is CASSQGSGQGTDTQYF. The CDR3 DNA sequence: TGCGCCAGCAGCCAAGGATCGGGACAGGGGACAGATACGCAGTATTTT.

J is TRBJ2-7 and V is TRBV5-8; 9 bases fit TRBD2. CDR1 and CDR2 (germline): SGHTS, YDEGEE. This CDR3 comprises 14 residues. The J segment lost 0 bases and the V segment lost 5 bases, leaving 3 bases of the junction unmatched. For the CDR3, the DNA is TGTGCCAGCAGGCGGGGGGGCCTCTCCTACGAGCAGTACTTC. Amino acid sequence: CASRRGGLSYEQYF.

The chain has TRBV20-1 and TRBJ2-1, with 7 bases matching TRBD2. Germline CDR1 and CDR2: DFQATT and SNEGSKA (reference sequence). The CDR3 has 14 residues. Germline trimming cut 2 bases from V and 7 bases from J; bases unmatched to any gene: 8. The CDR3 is CSARSVAGVNEQFF. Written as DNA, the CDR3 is TGCAGTGCTAGATCGGTAGCGGGCGTTAATGAGCAGTTCTTC.

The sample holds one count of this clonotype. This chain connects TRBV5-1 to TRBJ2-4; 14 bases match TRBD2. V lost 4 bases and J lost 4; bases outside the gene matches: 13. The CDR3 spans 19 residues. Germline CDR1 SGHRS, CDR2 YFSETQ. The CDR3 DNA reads TGCGCCAGCAGCCAGGGACTAGCGGGGGAACCTCTAAAAAAAAACATTCAGTACTTC. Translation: CASSQGLAGEPLKKNIQYF.

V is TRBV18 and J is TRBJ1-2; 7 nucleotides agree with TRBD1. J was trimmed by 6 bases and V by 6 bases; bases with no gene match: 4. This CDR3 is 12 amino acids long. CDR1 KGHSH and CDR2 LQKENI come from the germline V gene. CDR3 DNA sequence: TGTGCCAGCTCCTATACAGGGGATGGCTACACCTTC. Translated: CASSYTGDGYTF.